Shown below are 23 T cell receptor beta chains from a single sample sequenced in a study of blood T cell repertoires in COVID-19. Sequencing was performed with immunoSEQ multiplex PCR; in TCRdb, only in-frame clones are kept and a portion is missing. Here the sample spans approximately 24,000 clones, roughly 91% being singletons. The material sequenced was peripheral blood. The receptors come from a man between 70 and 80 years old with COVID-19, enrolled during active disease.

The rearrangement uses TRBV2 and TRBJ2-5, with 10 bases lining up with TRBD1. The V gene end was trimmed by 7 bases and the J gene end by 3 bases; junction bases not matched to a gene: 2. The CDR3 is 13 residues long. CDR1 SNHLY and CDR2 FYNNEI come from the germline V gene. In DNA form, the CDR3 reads TGTGCCAGCATTGGGACAGGGGAAGAGACCCAGTACTTC. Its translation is CASIGTGEETQYF.

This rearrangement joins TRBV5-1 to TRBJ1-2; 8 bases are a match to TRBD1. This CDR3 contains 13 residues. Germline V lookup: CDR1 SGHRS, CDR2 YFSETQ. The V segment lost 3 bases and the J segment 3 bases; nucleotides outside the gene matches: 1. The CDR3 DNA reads TGCGCCAGCAGCTCGACAGGGGACTATGGCTACACCTTC. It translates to CASSSTGDYGYTF.

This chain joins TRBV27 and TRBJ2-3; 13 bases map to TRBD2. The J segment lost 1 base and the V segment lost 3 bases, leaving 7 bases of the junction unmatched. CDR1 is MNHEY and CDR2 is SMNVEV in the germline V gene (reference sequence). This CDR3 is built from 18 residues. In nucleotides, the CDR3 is TGTGCCAGCAGTTTGATAGGACTAGCGGGAGAGGGCACAGATACGCAGTATTTT. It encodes CASSLIGLAGEGTDTQYF.

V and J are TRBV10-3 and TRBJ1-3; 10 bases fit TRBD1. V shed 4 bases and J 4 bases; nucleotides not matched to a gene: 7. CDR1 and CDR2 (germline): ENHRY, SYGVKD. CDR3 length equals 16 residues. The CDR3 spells CAISGPPGQGGNTIYF. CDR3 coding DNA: TGTGCCATCAGTGGCCCACCGGGACAGGGGGGAAACACCATATATTTT.

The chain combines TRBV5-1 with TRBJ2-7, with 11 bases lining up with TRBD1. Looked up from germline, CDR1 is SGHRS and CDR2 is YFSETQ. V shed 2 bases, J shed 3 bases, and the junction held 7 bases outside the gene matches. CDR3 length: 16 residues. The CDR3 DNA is TGCGCCAGCAGCTTCTGGACAGGGGGCGAGGGCTACGAGCAGTACTTC. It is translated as CASSFWTGGEGYEQYF.

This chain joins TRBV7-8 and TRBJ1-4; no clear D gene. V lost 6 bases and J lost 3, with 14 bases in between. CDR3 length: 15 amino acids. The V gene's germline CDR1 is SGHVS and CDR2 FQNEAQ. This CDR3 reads CASRLTLGANEKLFF. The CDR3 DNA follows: TGTGCCAGCAGGCTAACATTGGGAGCTAATGAAAAACTGTTTTTT.

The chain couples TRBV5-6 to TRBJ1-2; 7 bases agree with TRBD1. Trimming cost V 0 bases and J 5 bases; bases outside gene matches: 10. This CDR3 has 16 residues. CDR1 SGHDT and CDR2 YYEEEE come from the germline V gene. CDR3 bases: TGTGCCAGCAGCTTGGGACCGCAGGGGGGCGGGTATGGCTACACCTTC. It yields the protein CASSLGPQGGGYGYTF.

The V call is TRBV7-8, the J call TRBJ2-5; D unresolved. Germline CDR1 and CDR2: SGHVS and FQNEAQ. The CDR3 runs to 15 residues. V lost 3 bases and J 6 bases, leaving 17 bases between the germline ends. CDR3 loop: CASSFDMGQIKTQYF. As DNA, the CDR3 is TGTGCCAGCAGCTTCGATATGGGCCAGATAAAGACCCAGTACTTC. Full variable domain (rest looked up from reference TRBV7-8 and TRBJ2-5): GAGVSQSPRYKVAKRGQDVALRCDPISGHVSLFWYQQALGQGPEFLTYFQNEAQLDKSGLPSDRFFAERPEGSVSTLKIQRTQQEDSAVYLCASSFDMGQIKTQYFGPGTRLLVL.

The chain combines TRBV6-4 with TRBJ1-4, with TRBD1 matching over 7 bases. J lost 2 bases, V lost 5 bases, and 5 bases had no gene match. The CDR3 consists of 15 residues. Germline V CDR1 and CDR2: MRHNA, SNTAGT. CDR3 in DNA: TGTGCCAGCAGTATCACGACAGGGACTAATGAAAAACTGTTTTTT. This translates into CASSITTGTNEKLFF.

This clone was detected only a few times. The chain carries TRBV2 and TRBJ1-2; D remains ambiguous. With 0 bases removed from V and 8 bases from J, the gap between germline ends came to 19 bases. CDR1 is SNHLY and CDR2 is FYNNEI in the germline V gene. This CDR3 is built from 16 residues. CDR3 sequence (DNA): TGTGCCAGCAGTGAAGCGCTTCTTATGGGGAGAAGGGGCTACACCTTC. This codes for CASSEALLMGRRGYTF.

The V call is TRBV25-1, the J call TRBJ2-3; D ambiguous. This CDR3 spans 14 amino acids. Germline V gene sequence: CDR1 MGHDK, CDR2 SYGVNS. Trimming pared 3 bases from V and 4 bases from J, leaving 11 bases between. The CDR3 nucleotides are TGTGCCAGCAGTGACCCTACTTACGCAGATACGCAGTATTTT. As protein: CASSDPTYADTQYF.

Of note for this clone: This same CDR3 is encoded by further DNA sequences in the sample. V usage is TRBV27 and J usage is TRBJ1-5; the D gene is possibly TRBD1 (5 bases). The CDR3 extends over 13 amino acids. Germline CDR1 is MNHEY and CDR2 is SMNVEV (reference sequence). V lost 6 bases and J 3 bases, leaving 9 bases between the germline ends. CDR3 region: CASRGRDNQPQHF. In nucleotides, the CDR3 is TGTGCCAGCAGAGGCAGGGACAATCAGCCCCAGCATTTT.

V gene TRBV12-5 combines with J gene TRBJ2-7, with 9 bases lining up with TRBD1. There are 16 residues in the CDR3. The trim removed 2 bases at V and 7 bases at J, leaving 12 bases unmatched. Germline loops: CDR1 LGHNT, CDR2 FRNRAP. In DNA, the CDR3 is TGTGCTAGTGGTTTGACAACCCGGGACAGGGAGAAGGAGCAGTACTTC. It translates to CASGLTTRDREKEQYF.

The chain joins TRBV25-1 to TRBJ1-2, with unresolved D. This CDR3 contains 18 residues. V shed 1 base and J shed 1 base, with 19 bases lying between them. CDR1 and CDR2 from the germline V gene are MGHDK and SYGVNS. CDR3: CASSESAATRGGNYGYTF. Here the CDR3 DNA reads TGTGCCAGCAGTGAATCCGCTGCTACTCGAGGAGGTAACTATGGCTACACCTTC.

This CDR3 reads CASSPYTSGNYNEQFF. The CDR3 DNA reads TGTGCCAGCTCACCCTACACTAGCGGGAATTACAATGAGCAGTTCTTC. The chain joins TRBV18 to TRBJ2-1, with 10 bases fitting TRBD2. V lost 3 bases to trimming and J lost 4 bases; unmatched junction nucleotides: 6. Per germline, CDR1 KGHSH and CDR2 LQKENI. CDR3 length: 16 amino acids.

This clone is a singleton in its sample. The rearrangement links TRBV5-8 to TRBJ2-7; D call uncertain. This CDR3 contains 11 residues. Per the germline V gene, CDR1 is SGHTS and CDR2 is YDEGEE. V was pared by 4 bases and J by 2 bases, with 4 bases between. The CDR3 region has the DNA TGTGCCAGCAGCCCCACCTACGAGCAGTACTTC. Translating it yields CASSPTYEQYF.

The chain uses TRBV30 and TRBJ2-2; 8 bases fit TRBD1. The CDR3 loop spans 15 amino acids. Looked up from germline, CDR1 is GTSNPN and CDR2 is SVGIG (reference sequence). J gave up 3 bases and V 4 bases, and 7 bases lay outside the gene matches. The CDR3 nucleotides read TGTGCCTGGAAACGGGACAGGTTCTACACCGGGGAGCTGTTTTTT. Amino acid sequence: CAWKRDRFYTGELFF.

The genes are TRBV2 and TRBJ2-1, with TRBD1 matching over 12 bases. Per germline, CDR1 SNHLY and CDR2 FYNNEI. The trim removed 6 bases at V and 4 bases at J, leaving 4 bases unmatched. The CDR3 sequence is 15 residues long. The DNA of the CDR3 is TGTGCCAGCAGAAGGGACAGGGGGCGTTACAATGAGCAGTTCTTC. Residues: CASRRDRGRYNEQFF.

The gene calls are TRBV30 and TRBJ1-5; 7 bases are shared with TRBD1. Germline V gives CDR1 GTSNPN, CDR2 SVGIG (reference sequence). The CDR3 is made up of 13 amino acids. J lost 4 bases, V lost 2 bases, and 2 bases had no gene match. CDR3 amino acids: CAWSLQGNQPQHF. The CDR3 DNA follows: TGTGCCTGGAGTCTACAGGGGAATCAGCCCCAGCATTTT.

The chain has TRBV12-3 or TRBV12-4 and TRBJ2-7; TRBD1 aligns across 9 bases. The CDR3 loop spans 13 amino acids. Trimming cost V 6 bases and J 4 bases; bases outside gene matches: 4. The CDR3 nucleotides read TGTGCCAGCAGCGGGACAGGGAGGTACGAGCAGTACTTC. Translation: CASSGTGRYEQYF.

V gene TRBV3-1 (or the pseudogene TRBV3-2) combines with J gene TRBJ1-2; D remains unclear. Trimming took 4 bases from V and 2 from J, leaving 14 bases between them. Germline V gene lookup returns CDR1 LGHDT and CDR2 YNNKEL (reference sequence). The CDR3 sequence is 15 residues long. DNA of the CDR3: TGTGCCAGCAGCCTCTACCGGACGGGAAACTATGGCTACACCTTC. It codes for CASSLYRTGNYGYTF.

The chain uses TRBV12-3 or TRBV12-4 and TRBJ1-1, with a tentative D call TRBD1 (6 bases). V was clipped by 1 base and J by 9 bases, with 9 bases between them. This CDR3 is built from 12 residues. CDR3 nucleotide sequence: TGTGCCAGCAGTTTAGGCAGGGGCCAAGCTTTCTTT. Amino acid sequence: CASSLGRGQAFF.

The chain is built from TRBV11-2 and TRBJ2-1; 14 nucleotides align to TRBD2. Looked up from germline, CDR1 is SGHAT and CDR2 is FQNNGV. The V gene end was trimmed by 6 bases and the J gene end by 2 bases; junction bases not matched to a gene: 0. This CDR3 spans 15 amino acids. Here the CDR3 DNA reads TGTGCCAGCAGGGGACTAGCGGGAGCCTACAATGAGCAGTTCTTC. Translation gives CASRGLAGAYNEQFF.